Listed below are T cell receptor beta chains from one sample, sequenced in a study of blood T cell repertoires in COVID-19. The repertoire was sequenced with immunoSEQ multiplex PCR; TCRdb's copy has only in-frame clones and lacks some. This sample has about 190,000 clones, with over 75% found just once. Sequencing was carried out using peripheral blood. The receptors were sampled from a woman between 45 and 60 years old with acute or convalescent COVID-19. Each CDR3 is given with its conserved first and last residue. A D gene is named only where the DNA matches it firmly. Expanded clones get a size class; other rows say once, few or many, or leave the size out.

clone size	CDR3 length	J gene	V gene	D gene	CDR3 protein	CDR3 DNA
few	17	TRBJ2-1	TRBV15	-	CATSRVGLHSSYNEQFF	TGTGCCACCAGCAGAGTGGGCCTGCACTCCTCCTACAATGAGCAGTTCTTC
-	15	TRBJ1-5	TRBV6-2/TRBV6-3	TRBD1	CASSKQGTSNQPQHF	TGTGCCAGCAGTAAACAGGGGACTAGCAATCAGCCCCAGCATTTT
-	15	TRBJ2-5	TRBV3-1/TRBV3-2	TRBD1	CASSQEGQEYETQYF	TGTGCCAGCAGCCAGGAGGGACAGGAGTACGAGACCCAGTACTTC
-	17	TRBJ2-3	TRBV7-9	-	CASSSGMVGSGTDTQYF	TGTGCCAGCAGCTCAGGAATGGTGGGTAGCGGCACAGATACGCAGTATTTT
-	14	TRBJ2-7	TRBV7-9	TRBD1	CASSSRDRAYEQYF	TGTGCCAGCAGCTCCCGGGACAGGGCCTACGAGCAGTACTTC
-	15	TRBJ2-3	TRBV19	TRBD2	CASSVTSGSGDTQYF	TGTGCCAGTAGCGTCACTAGCGGGAGTGGGGATACGCAGTATTTT
-	13	TRBJ2-3	TRBV2	-	CASSGRGRDTQYF	TGTGCCAGCAGTGGGAGGGGCAGGGATACGCAGTATTTT
-	15	TRBJ2-2	TRBV5-4	-	CASSPVTTRSGELFF	TGTGCCAGCAGCCCTGTGACCACGAGGTCCGGGGAGCTGTTTTTT
-	15	TRBJ2-4	TRBV28	-	CASSLGGARGNIQYF	TGTGCCAGCAGTTTAGGGGGGGCGCGGGGAAACATTCAGTACTTC
-	13	TRBJ1-2	TRBV5-1	-	CASSLGASYGYTF	TGCGCCAGCAGCTTGGGGGCTTCCTATGGCTACACCTTC
once	17	TRBJ2-7	TRBV6-4	-	CASSGHRWNRDPYEQYF	TGTGCCAGCAGTGGCCATCGGTGGAACAGGGATCCCTACGAGCAGTACTTC
-	17	TRBJ1-6	TRBV10-3	TRBD1	CAIRDPRQGAGNSPLHF	TGTGCCATCAGGGATCCGAGACAGGGGGCCGGTAATTCACCCCTCCACTTT